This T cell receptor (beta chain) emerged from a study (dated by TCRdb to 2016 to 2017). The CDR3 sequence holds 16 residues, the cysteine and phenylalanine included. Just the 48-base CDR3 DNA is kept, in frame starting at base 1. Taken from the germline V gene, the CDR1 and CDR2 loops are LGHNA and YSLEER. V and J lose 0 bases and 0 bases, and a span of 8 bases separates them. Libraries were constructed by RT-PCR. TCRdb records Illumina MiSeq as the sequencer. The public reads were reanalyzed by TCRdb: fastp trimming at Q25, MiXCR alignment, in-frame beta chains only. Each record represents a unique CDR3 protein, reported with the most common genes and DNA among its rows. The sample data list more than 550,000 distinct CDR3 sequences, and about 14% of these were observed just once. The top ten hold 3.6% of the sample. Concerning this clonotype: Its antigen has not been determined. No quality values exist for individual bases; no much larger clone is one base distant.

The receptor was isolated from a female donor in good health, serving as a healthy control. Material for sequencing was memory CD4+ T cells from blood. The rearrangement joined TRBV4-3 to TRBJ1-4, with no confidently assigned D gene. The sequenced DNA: TGCGCCAGCAGCCAAGATATTGGTGCAACTAATGAAAAACTGTTTTTT. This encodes CASSQDIGATNEKLFF.